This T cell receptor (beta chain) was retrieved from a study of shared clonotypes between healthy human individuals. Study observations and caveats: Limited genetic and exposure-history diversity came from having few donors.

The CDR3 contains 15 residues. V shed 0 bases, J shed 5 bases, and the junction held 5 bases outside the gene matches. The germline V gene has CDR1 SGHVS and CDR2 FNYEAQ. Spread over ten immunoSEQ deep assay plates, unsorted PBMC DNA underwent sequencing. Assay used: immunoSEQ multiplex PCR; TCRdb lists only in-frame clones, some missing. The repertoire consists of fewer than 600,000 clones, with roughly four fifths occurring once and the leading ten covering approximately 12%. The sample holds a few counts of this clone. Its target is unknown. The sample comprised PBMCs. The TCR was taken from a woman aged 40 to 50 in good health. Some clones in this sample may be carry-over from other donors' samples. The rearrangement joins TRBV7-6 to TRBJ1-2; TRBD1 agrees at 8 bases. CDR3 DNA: TGTGCCAGCAGCTTAGCCGACAGGGGAGGATATGGCTACACCTTC. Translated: CASSLADRGGYGYTF.